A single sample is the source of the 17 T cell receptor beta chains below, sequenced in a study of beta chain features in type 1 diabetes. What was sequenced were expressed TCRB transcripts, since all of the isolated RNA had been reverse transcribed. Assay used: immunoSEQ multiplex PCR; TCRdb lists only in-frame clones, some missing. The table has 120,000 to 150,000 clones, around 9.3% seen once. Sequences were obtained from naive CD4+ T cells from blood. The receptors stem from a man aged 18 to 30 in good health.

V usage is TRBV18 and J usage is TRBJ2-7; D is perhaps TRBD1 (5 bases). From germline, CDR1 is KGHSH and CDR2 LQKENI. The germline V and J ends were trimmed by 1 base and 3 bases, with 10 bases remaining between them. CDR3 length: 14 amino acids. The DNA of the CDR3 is TGTGCCAGCTCACCACGGGGCGACGGCTACGAGCAGTACTTC. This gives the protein CASSPRGDGYEQYF. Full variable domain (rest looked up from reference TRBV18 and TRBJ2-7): NAGVMQNPRHLVRRRGQEARLRCSPMKGHSHVYWYRQLPEEGLKFMVYLQKENIIDESGMPKERFSAEFPKEGPSILRIQQVVRGDSAAYFCASSPRGDGYEQYFGPGTRLTVT.

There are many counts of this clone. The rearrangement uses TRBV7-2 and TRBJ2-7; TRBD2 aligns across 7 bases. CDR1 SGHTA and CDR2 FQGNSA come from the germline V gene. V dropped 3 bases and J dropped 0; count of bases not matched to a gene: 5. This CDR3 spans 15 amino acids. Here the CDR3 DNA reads TGTGCCAGCAGCTTCATCGGGGGGTTCTCCTACGAGCAGTACTTC. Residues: CASSFIGGFSYEQYF.

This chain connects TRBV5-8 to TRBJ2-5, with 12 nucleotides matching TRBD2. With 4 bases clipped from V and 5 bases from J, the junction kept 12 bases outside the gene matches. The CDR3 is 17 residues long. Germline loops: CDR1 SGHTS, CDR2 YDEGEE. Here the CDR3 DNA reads TGTGCCAGCAGCCCTCGACTAGCGGGGGCTCCGGGGGAGACCCAGTACTTC. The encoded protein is CASSPRLAGAPGETQYF.

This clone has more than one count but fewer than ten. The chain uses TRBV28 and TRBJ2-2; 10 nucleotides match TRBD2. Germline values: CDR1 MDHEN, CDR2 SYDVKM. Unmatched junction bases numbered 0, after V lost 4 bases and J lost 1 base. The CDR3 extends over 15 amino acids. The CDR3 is CASSSSGGNTGELFF. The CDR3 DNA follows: TGTGCCAGCAGTTCTAGCGGGGGGAACACCGGGGAGCTGTTTTTT.

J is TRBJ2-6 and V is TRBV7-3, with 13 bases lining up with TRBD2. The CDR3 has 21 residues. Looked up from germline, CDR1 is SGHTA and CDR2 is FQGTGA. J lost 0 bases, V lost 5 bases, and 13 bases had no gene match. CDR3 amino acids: CASSPRGWGLAGYSGANVLTF. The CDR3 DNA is TGTGCCAGCAGCCCACGGGGGTGGGGACTAGCGGGGTACTCTGGGGCCAACGTCCTGACTTTC. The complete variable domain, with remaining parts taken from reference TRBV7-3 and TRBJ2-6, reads GAGVSQTPSNKVTEKGKYVELRCDPISGHTALYWYRQSLGQGPEFLIYFQGTGAADDSGLPNDRFFAVRPEGSVSTLKIQRTERGDSAVYLCASSPRGWGLAGYSGANVLTFGAGSRLTVL.

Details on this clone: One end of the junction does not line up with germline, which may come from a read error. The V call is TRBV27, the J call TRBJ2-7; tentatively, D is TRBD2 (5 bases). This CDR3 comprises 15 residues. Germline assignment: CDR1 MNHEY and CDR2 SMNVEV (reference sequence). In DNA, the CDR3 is TGTGCCAGCAGCCTCCGCCGGGGTTCTCCCTACGGGCAGTACTTC. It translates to CASSLRRGSPYGQYF.

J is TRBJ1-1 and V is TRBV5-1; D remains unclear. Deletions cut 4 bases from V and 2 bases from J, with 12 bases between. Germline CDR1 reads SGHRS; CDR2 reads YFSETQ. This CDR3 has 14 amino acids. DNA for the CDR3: TGCGCCAGCAGCCCAGGCCTTCCAAACACTGAAGCTTTCTTT. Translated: CASSPGLPNTEAFF.

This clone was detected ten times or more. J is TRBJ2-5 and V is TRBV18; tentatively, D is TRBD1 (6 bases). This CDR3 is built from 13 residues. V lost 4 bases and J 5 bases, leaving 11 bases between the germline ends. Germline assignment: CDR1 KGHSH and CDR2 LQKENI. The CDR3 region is CASSLPGVETQYF. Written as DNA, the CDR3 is TGTGCCAGCTCACTACCAGGGGTCGAGACCCAGTACTTC.

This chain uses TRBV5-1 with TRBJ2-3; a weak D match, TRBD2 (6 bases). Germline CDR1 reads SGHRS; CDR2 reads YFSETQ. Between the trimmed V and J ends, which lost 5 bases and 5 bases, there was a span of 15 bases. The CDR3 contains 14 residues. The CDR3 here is CASSRSLAGDTQYF. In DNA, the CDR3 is TGCGCCAGCAGTCGGTCACTAGCAGGAGATACGCAGTATTTT.

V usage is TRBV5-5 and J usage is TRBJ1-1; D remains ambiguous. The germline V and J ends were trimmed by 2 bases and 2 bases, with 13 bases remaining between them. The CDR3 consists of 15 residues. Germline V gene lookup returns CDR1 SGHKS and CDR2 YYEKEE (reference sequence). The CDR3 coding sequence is TGTGCCAGCAGCTTAGCCCGCGCCTCAAACACTGAAGCTTTCTTT. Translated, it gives CASSLARASNTEAFF.

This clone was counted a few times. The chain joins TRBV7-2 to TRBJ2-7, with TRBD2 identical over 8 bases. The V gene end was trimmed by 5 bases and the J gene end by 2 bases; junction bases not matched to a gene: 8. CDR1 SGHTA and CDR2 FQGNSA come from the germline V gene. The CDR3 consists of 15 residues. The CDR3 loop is CASSPTVGGAYEQYF. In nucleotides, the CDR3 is TGTGCCAGCAGCCCTACTGTCGGGGGGGCCTACGAGCAGTACTTC.

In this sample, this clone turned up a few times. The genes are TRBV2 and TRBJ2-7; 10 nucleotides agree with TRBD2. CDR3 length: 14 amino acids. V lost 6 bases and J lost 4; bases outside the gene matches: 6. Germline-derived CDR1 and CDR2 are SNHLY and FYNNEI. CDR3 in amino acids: CASRSGGAAYEQYF. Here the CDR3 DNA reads TGTGCCAGCAGGAGCGGGGGGGCTGCTTACGAGCAGTACTTC.

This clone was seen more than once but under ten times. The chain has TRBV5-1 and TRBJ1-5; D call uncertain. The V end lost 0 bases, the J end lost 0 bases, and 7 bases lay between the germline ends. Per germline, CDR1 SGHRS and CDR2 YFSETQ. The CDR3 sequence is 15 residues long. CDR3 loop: CASSLAGNSNQPQHF. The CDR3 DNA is TGCGCCAGCAGCTTGGCGGGAAATAGCAATCAGCCCCAGCATTTT.

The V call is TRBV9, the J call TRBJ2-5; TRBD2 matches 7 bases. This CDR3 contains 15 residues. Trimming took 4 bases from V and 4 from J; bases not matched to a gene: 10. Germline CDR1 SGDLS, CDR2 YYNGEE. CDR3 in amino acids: CASSSQRGGGETQYF. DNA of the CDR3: TGTGCCAGCAGCTCCCAGCGGGGAGGAGGAGAGACCCAGTACTTC.

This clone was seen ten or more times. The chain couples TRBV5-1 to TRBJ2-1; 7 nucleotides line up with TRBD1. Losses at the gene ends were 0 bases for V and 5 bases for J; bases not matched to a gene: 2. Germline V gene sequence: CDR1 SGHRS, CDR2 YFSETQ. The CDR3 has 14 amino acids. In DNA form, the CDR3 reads TGCGCCAGCAGCTTGGGGGACAGAGACAATGAGCAGTTCTTC. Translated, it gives CASSLGDRDNEQFF.

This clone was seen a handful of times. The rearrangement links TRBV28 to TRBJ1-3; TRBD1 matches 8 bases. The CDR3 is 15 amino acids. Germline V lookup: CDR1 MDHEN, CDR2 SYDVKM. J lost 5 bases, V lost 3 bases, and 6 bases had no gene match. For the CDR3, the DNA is TGTGCCAGCAGTTTCAGGGGGACAGGTAGAAACACCATATATTTT. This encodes CASSFRGTGRNTIYF.

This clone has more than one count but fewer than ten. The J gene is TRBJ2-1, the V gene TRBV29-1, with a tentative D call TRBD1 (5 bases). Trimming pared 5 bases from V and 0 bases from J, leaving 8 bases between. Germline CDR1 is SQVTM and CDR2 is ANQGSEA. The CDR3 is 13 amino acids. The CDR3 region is CSVQGSSYNEQFF. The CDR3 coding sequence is TGCAGCGTTCAGGGCAGCTCCTACAATGAGCAGTTCTTC.